The entry below gives a single TCR beta chain sequence along with its context. This clonotype showed up just a few times. Which antigen it targets is not known. Per-base quality was not reported, and no clone a single base away is much larger than it. The CDR3 spans 15 residues, from the cysteine through the phenylalanine. Of all the DNA, just the CDR3 is kept, 45 bases in frame from base 1. CDR1 LNHDA and CDR2 SQIVND are derived from the germline V gene (reference sequence). V loses 3 bases, J loses 3 bases, and the germline ends lie 11 bases apart. The TCR beta CDR3 regions were amplified from the RNA transcripts. For the first round of RT-PCR on the TCR CDR3, the HTBI primer set was used together with the Qiagen OneStep RT-PCR kit. Libraries were constructed in a second round of multiplex PCR, after which size selection and purification were performed. Paired-end sequencing of the libraries was performed with 100 bp reads on an Illumina HiSeq2000. Turning to the authors' computational methods: Raw data were processed with SOAPnuke, discarding reads with adapters, uncalled bases, mean Phred below 15, or no exact constant-primer or identifier match. COPE v1.2.5 was used to merge the high-quality paired reads, and each unique nucleotide sequence was defined as a clonotype. MiTCR v1.1 was used to align the clonotypes against IMGT TRBV, TRBD and TRBJ reference segments. The analysis was restricted to V-J combinations with a frequency above 0.0001, which together covered about 99% of the repertoires. The TCS score was defined as F50 (clonal expansion) divided by E x V (chaos), with BLOSUM62-based TCRdist calculated between CDR3 peptides within each V-J. Welch's t-statistics and random forest reduced several hundred V-J features to 13, which were used in a naive Bayes classifier (R e1071). Thyroid-blood repertoire similarity was quantified with the Morisita-Horn index. Through fastp at Q25 and MiXCR, TCRdb rebuilt clones from the public reads, retaining in-frame beta chains. Rows merge per CDR3 protein into single entries with the most common DNA and genes. Clone size and V and J calls follow TCRdb, not the original study. Counted in this sample were 700,000 to 950,000 distinct CDR3 sequences; under 45% of them appeared once. The ten largest account for around 29% of the sample.

These data belong to a study of T cells in Graves' hyperthyroidism and ophthalmopathy (dated by TCRdb to the late 2010s). General notes on the study: Peripheral blood was sampled at the time of initial diagnosis, prior to any treatment. After blood sampling, hyperthyroidism patients were treated with methimazole at a starting dose of 30 mg daily, and ophthalmopathy patients were treated with high-dose intravenous methylprednisolone. Prospective prediction of ophthalmopathy was tested in an independent validation cohort consisting of roughly 19 hyperthyroidism patients and 17 patients who later progressed to ophthalmopathy. TCR Vbeta CDR3 sequencing of 135 peripheral blood samples (roughly 43 ophthalmopathy, some 75 hyperthyroidism and roughly 17 progressor patients) is reported in the paper. The roughly 100 discovery patients were randomly divided into training and test sets at a 7:3 ratio. To identify distinguishing TCR V-J signatures, a discovery cohort of around 100 patients was used, comprising 40 to 45 with Graves' ophthalmopathy and under 60 with stable Graves' hyperthyroidism. In more than 5 Graves' hyperthyroidism patients, the study also compared T-cell repertoires from thyroid tissue with T-cell repertoires from blood. General findings and caveats noted by the study authors: Sample size was not statistically predetermined, and investigators were not blinded to group allocation. In cross-validation, a model built on a 13 V-J signature told ophthalmopathy apart from stable hyperthyroidism with roughly 87% sensitivity and around 81% specificity, and in testing the same model reached 80%/75%. In validation, progression to ophthalmopathy was predicted by the model with almost 71% sensitivity and 72.22% specificity, a median of approximately 7.1 months before onset. Most expanded thyroid clonotypes (frequency above 0.001) were also detected in blood, a finding suggesting that blood repertoires may reflect thyroid immune responses.

Stable Graves' hyperthyroidism was defined as the absence of progression to ophthalmopathy over 18 months of follow-up. The hyperthyroidism patients were between 18 and 65 years old and newly diagnosed, with a disease duration of less than 2 months. The study excluded patients with uncontrolled infections, other autoimmune diseases, pregnancy or lactation. Diagnoses were based on clinical symptoms, serum thyroxine and TRAb, thyroid ultrasound and orbital computed tomography. PBMCs were separated from approximately 9.9 ml of fresh peripheral blood using Ficoll-Paque density gradient centrifugation. Total RNA was extracted using Trizol reagent, and RNA quality was assessed on an Agilent 2100 Bioanalyzer.

The sample taken for sequencing was blood. The TCR originated in a woman aged 40 to 55 with Graves' hyperthyroidism. The rearranged chain carries TRBV19 and TRBJ2-2; the best D guess is TRBD1, with 6 bases matching. CDR3 loop: CASSIQGWDTGELFF. The nucleotide sequence reads TGTGCCAGTAGTATCCAGGGGTGGGACACCGGGGAGCTGTTTTTT. The variable domain in full, with residues beyond the CDR3 obtained from the reference TRBV19 and TRBJ2-2 genes, is DGGITQSPKYLFRKEGQNVTLSCEQNLNHDAMYWYRQDPGQGLRLIYYSQIVNDFQKGDIAEGYSVSREKKESFPLTVTSAQKNPTAFYLCASSIQGWDTGELFFGEGSRLTVL.